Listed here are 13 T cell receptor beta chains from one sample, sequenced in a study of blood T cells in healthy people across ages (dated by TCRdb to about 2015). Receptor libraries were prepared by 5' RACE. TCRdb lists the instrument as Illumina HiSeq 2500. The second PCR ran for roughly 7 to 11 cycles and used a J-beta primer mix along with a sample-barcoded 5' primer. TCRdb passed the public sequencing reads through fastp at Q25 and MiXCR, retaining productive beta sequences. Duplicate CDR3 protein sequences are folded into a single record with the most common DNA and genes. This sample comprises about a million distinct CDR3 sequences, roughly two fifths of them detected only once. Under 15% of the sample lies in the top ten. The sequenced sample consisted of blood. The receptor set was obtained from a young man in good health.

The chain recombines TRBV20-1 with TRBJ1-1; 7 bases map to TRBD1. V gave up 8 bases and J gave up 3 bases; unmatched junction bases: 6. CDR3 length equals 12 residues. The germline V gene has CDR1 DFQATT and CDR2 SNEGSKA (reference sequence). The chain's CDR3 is CSRKTGDTEAFF. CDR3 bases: TGCAGTCGTAAAACAGGGGACACTGAAGCTTTCTTT.

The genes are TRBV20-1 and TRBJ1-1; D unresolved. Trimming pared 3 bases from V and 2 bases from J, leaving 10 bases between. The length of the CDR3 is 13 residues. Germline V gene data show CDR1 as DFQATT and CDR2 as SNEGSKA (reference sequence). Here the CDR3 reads CSASPLVNTEAFF. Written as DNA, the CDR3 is TGCAGTGCTAGTCCACTAGTTAACACTGAAGCTTTCTTT.

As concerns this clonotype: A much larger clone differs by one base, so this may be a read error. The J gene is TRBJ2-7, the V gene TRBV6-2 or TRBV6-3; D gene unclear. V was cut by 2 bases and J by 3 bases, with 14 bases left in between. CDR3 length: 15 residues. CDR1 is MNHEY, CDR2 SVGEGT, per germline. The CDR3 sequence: CASSYVGSVGYEQYF. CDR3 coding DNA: TGTGCCAGCAGTTACGTCGGATCGGTGGGCTACGAGCAGTACTTC.

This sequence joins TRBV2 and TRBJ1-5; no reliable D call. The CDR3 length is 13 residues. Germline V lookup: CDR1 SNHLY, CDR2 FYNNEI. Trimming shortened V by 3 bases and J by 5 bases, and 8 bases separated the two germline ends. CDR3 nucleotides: TGTGCCAGCAGTGACAGCACATATCAGCCCCAGCATTTT. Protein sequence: CASSDSTYQPQHF.

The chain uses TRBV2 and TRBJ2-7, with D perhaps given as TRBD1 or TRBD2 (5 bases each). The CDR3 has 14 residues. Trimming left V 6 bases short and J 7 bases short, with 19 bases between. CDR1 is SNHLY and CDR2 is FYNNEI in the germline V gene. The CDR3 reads CASSRYGGHNEQYF. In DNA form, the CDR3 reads TGTGCCAGCAGCCGCTATGGGGGTCACAATGAGCAGTACTTC. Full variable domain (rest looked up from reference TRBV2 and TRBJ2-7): EPEVTQTPSHQVTQMGQEVILRCVPISNHLYFYWYRQILGQKVEFLVSFYNNEISEKSEIFDDQFSVERPDGSNFTLKIRSTKLEDSAMYFCASSRYGGHNEQYFGPGTRLTVT.

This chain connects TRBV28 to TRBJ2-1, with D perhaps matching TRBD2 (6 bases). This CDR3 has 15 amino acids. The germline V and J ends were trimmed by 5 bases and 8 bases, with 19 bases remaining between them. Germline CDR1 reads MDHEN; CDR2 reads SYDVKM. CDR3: CASSPSGGVVDEQFF. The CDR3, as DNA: TGTGCCAGCAGTCCATCCGGGGGAGTTGTAGATGAGCAGTTCTTC.

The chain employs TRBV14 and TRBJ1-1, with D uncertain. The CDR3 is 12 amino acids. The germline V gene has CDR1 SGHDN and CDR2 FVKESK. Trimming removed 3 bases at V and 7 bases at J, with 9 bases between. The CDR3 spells CASSQSISEAFF. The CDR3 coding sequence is TGTGCCAGCAGCCAGAGTATCAGTGAAGCTTTCTTT.

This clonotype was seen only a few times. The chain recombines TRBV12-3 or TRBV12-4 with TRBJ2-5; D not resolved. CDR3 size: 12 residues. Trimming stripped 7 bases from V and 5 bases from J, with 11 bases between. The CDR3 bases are TGTGCCAGCACCCTCGGTCGGGAGACCCAGTACTTC. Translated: CASTLGRETQYF.

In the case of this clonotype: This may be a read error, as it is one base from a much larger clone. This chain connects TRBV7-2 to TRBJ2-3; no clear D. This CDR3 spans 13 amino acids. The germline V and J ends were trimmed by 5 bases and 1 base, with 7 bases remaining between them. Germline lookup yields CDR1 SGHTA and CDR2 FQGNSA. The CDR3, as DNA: TGTGCCAGCAGCCGTAAGCGCACAGATACGCAGTATTTT. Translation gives CASSRKRTDTQYF.

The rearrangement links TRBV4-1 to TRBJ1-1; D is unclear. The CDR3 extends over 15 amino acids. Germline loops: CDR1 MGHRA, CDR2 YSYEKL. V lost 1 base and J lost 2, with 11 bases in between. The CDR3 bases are TGCGCCAGCAGCCAAGTACCATCGCCTAACACTGAAGCTTTCTTT. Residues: CASSQVPSPNTEAFF.

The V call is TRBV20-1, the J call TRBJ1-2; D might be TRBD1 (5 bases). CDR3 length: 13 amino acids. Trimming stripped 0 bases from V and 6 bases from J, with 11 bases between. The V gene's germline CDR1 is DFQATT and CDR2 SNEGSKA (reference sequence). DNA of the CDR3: TGCAGTGCTAGAGATCCCAGGGTGAATGGCTACACCTTC. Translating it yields CSARDPRVNGYTF.

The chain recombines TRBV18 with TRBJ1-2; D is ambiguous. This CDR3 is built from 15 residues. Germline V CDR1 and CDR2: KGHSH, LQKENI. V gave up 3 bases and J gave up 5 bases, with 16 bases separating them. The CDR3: CASSPGKGSTYGYTF. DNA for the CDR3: TGTGCCAGCTCACCTGGTAAAGGGTCCACATATGGCTACACCTTC.

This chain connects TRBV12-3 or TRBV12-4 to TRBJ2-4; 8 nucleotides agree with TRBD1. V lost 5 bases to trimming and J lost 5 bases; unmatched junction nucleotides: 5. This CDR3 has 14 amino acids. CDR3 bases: TGTGCCAGCAGTGTTCAGGGGGCCCAAAACATTCAGTACTTC. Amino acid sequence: CASSVQGAQNIQYF.